The clone carrying this TCR beta chain was counted once. Its antigen is not identified. This sample is part of a study of shared clonotypes between healthy human individuals. General study points: Represented diversity, genetic and exposure-history alike, was limited by few donors.

CDR1 SGHRS and CDR2 YFSETQ come from the germline V gene. Trimming removed 6 bases from V and 2 bases from J, with 11 bases in between. There are 13 residues in the CDR3. This was a deep-level run. Replicate PCRs from sorted subsets contained roughly 200 ng DNA, which is some 32,000 T cell genomes. Clones were read by immunoSEQ multiplex PCR, and TCRdb kept only the in-frame ones, dropping some. The sample records millions of clones, roughly 92% being singletons. The chain joins TRBV5-1 to TRBJ1-1; tentative D call: TRBD1 (5 bases). The TCR sequence derives from a young man in good health. Sample: naive CD4+ T cells sorted from blood. This sample's subset: CD45RA+ positively selected. CDR3 DNA sequence: TGCGCCAGCAAAGACAGCCAAAACACTGAAGCTTTCTTT. It encodes CASKDSQNTEAFF.